Listed here are 23 T cell receptor beta chains from one sample, sequenced in a study of OX40 agonist ivuxolimab in advanced cancers. TCRdb's table, derived via immunoSEQ multiplex PCR, lists solely in-frame clones and lacks some. The table has 40,000 to 45,000 clones, roughly 85% seen once. The sample consisted of CD4+ or CD8+ T cells sorted from blood, taken in a trial of the OX40 agonist ivuxolimab. These receptors were obtained from an adult with an advanced solid tumor such as melanoma, head and neck, liver or kidney cancer.

This clone occurred a few times. The rearrangement uses TRBV5-1 and TRBJ1-1; D unclear. The CDR3 loop spans 13 amino acids. The germline V and J ends were trimmed by 1 base and 5 bases, with 9 bases remaining between them. Germline assignment: CDR1 SGHRS and CDR2 YFSETQ. The DNA for the CDR3 is TGCGCCAGCAGCTTGAATCAGGTAACTGAAGCTTTCTTT. It is translated as CASSLNQVTEAFF. Based on the CDR3 plus reference TRBV5-1 and TRBJ1-1, the full variable domain is KAGVTQTPRYLIKTRGQQVTLSCSPISGHRSVSWYQQTPGQGLQFLFEYFSETQRNKGNFPGRFSGRQFSNSRSEMNVSTLELGDSALYLCASSLNQVTEAFFGQGTRLTVV.

The CDR3 DNA follows: TGTGCCAGCAGCTTAGGCGGGGGGATCCTGGGTGAGCAGTTCTTC. Protein product: CASSLGGGILGEQFF. The V and J genes are TRBV7-2 and TRBJ2-1; 8 bases match TRBD2. V gave up 1 base and J gave up 9 bases; unmatched junction bases: 8. The V gene's germline CDR1 is SGHTA and CDR2 FQGNSA. The length of the CDR3 is 15 residues.

CDR3 sequence: CASSSRDRVIQETQYF. Here the CDR3 DNA reads TGTGCCAGCAGCTCAAGGGACAGGGTGATCCAAGAGACCCAGTACTTC. The chain recombines TRBV5-4 with TRBJ2-5, with 9 nucleotides matching TRBD1. V shed 3 bases, J shed 1 base, and the junction held 7 bases outside the gene matches. There are 16 residues in the CDR3. The germline gives CDR1 SGHNT, CDR2 YYREEE (reference sequence).

This clone was detected a few times. The chain couples TRBV4-1 to TRBJ1-1; a weak D match, TRBD1 (6 bases). Trimming cost V 2 bases and J 1 base, with 11 bases left between them. Germline-derived CDR1 and CDR2 are MGHRA and YSYEKL. The CDR3 loop spans 15 amino acids. The DNA for the CDR3 is TGCGCCAGCAGCCAACGTGGGACATCGAACACTGAAGCTTTCTTT. Translation gives CASSQRGTSNTEAFF.

The CDR3 DNA sequence: TGCGCCAGCGGGGACCACCCAGATACGCAGTATTTT. Translation: CASGDHPDTQYF. This chain uses TRBV10-2 with TRBJ2-3; the D call may be TRBD1 or TRBD2 (5 bases each). This CDR3 region has 12 residues. Per germline, CDR1 WSHSY and CDR2 SAAADI. The germline V and J ends were trimmed by 8 bases and 4 bases, with 10 bases remaining between them.

The J gene is TRBJ2-6, the V gene TRBV2, with D perhaps matching TRBD1 or TRBD2 (5 bases each). CDR3 size: 15 residues. Per germline, CDR1 SNHLY and CDR2 FYNNEI. The V end was cut by 6 bases, the J end by 2 bases, with 11 bases between. CDR3 residues: CASRGDSAGANVLTF. CDR3 coding DNA: TGTGCCAGCAGGGGAGACAGTGCTGGGGCCAACGTCCTGACTTTC.

This clone showed up just once. The chain uses TRBV6-5 and TRBJ1-5, with D uncertain. There are 14 residues in the CDR3. Germline CDR1 MNHEY, CDR2 SVGAGI. Trimming left V 5 bases short and J 0 bases short, with 8 bases between. Here the CDR3 reads CASSDGSSNQPQHF. The CDR3 coding sequence is TGTGCCAGCAGTGACGGTAGTAGCAATCAGCCCCAGCATTTT.

V gene TRBV7-9 combines with J gene TRBJ1-1, with 9 nucleotides matching TRBD1. The CDR3 length is 14 residues. CDR1 is SEHNR, CDR2 FQNEAQ, per germline (reference sequence). Trimming removed 3 bases from V and 4 bases from J; junction bases left unmatched: 3. This CDR3 reads CASSFTGGGTEAFF. CDR3 nucleotides: TGTGCCAGCAGCTTTACAGGGGGCGGCACTGAAGCTTTCTTT.

The chain joins TRBV4-2 to TRBJ2-1, with D possibly matching TRBD2 (5 bases). Germline V gene data show CDR1 as LGHNA and CDR2 as YNFKEQ. Trimming cost V 4 bases and J 0 bases, with 13 bases left between them. The CDR3 loop spans 16 amino acids. DNA of the CDR3: TGTGCCAGCAGCCCGCAGCGGATGAGCTCCTACAATGAGCAGTTCTTC. The encoded protein is CASSPQRMSSYNEQFF.

V is TRBV6-1 and J is TRBJ1-2, with D uncertain. The CDR3 totals 17 residues. Trimming stripped 2 bases from V and 0 bases from J, with 16 bases between. Germline V gene lookup returns CDR1 MNHNS and CDR2 SASEGT. In DNA form, the CDR3 reads TGTGCCAGCAGTGAACCCCGTGAGGGTAGCACTAACTATGGCTACACCTTC. Translation gives CASSEPREGSTNYGYTF.

Notes on this clone: This may stem from a read error, because a much larger clone lies one nucleotide away. The chain recombines TRBV11-1 with TRBJ1-1; D is ambiguous. The germline V and J ends were trimmed by 8 bases and 7 bases, with 8 bases remaining between them. There are 10 residues in the CDR3. The V gene's germline CDR1 is SGHAT and CDR2 FQDESV (reference sequence). CDR3 nucleotide sequence: TGTGCCAGCGAGGCAGTTGAAGCTTTCTTT. Its translation: CASEAVEAFF.

The J gene is TRBJ2-7, the V gene TRBV5-4; weak D call: TRBD1 (6 bases). Per germline, CDR1 SGHNT and CDR2 YYREEE (reference sequence). Deletions cut 0 bases from V and 1 base from J, with 11 bases between. The length of the CDR3 is 15 residues. The CDR3 DNA is TGTGCCAGCAGCTTGGCGCCTAGGGGGTCCTACGAGCAGTACTTC. Translating gives CASSLAPRGSYEQYF.

The CDR3 DNA reads as TGTGCCAGCAGCGTAGCTGCGGGGAACACTGAAGCTTTCTTT. Protein product: CASSVAAGNTEAFF. The chain links TRBV9 to TRBJ1-1; D unresolved. V was shortened by 0 bases and J by 1 base, with 7 bases between the two germline ends. The CDR3 covers 14 residues. Germline V gives CDR1 SGDLS, CDR2 YYNGEE.

This clone has just a few counts. The chain employs TRBV27 and TRBJ1-1; no reliable D call. The germline CDR1 and CDR2 sequences are MNHEY and SMNVEV (reference sequence). The ends were cut back, 3 bases at V and 1 base at J, with 9 bases in the middle. The CDR3 consists of 14 residues. CDR3: CASSLGGPNTEAFF. CDR3 nucleotide sequence: TGTGCCAGCAGTTTGGGCGGGCCGAACACTGAAGCTTTCTTT.

This chain uses TRBV10-3 with TRBJ2-7; 7 nucleotides line up with TRBD2. CDR1 and CDR2 from the germline V gene are ENHRY and SYGVKD. V was clipped by 4 bases and J by 1 base; unmatched bases: 10. The CDR3 is made up of 16 amino acids. CDR3 loop: CAISGREGLSSYEQYF. CDR3 bases: TGTGCCATCAGTGGAAGGGAGGGACTCTCTTCCTACGAGCAGTACTTC.

The chain uses TRBV12-5 and TRBJ2-1; possible D gene TRBD2, 6 bases. The germline V gene encodes CDR1 LGHNT and CDR2 FRNRAP. V was cut by 0 bases and J by 3 bases, with 6 bases left in between. The CDR3 is 14 amino acids. As DNA, the CDR3 is TGTGCTAGTGGTTTGGTGGGGGGCTACAATGAGCAGTTCTTC. It yields the protein CASGLVGGYNEQFF.

V usage is TRBV6-6 and J usage is TRBJ2-7; D gene uncertain. CDR3 size: 12 residues. CDR1 is MNHNY, CDR2 SVGAGI, per germline (reference sequence). V dropped 4 bases and J dropped 2 bases, with 6 bases sitting between them. CDR3 bases: TGTGCCAGCAGTTCCGTCCCCTACGAGCAGTACTTC. This codes for CASSSVPYEQYF.

The chain recombines TRBV4-3 with TRBJ2-5; tentatively, D is TRBD1 (6 bases). Deletions cut 1 base from V and 5 bases from J, with 11 bases between. The CDR3 runs 14 residues. CDR1 LGHNA and CDR2 YSLEER come from the germline V gene. The CDR3 reads CASSQGYGGETQYF. The CDR3 coding sequence is TGCGCCAGCAGCCAAGGATATGGGGGCGAGACCCAGTACTTC.

This clone was recorded only once. The rearrangement joins TRBV29-1 to TRBJ1-5, with TRBD1 matching 7 bases. V gave up 6 bases and J gave up 3 bases; unmatched junction bases: 11. The CDR3 consists of 15 residues. CDR1 SQVTM and CDR2 ANQGSEA come from the germline V gene. For the CDR3, the DNA is TGCAGCGTCGATACAGGGGACGGCCCCAATCAGCCCCAGCATTTT. Amino acid sequence: CSVDTGDGPNQPQHF.

The rearrangement joins TRBV27 to TRBJ1-2; maybe TRBD1 (5 bases). CDR3 length: 12 residues. Germline V lookup: CDR1 MNHEY, CDR2 SMNVEV (reference sequence). Trimming took 4 bases from V and 7 from J, leaving 10 bases between them. CDR3 DNA sequence: TGTGCCAGCAGTTCCCCCGGGGGTGGCTACACCTTC. Encoded protein: CASSSPGGGYTF.

The chain uses TRBV9 and TRBJ2-2, with 13 bases that match TRBD2. Germline values: CDR1 SGDLS, CDR2 YYNGEE. V shed 7 bases and J 7 bases; nucleotides not matched to a gene: 1. The CDR3 covers 13 residues. CDR3 nucleotides: TGTGCCAGCGGACTAGCGGGGGTCGGGGAGCTGTTTTTT. This sequence encodes CASGLAGVGELFF.

This clone showed up just once. V and J are TRBV4-3 and TRBJ1-1; D gene ambiguous. CDR1 and CDR2 from the germline V gene are LGHNA and YSLEER. The CDR3 totals 14 residues. The germline V and J ends were trimmed by 1 base and 0 bases, with 6 bases remaining between them. CDR3 bases: TGCGCCAGCAGCCAAGGCATAGTGAACACTGAAGCTTTCTTT. Translating gives CASSQGIVNTEAFF.

The rearrangement links TRBV7-9 to TRBJ1-2; D not certain. The germline V and J ends were trimmed by 6 bases and 8 bases, with 13 bases remaining between them. Germline V CDR1 and CDR2: SEHNR, FQNEAQ (reference sequence). This CDR3 has 12 amino acids. The CDR3 DNA reads TGTGCCAGCAGGTGGTACGCAGGCGGCTACACCTTC. Translated, it gives CASRWYAGGYTF. Together with reference TRBV7-9 and TRBJ1-2, the CDR3 gives the full variable domain: DTGVSQNPRHKITKRGQNVTFRCDPISEHNRLYWYRQTLGQGPEFLTYFQNEAQLEKSRLLSDRFSAERPKGSFSTLEIQRTEQGDSAMYLCASRWYAGGYTFGSGTRLTVV.